This T cell receptor beta chain stems from a study of T cells in Graves' hyperthyroidism and ophthalmopathy. RNA transcripts provided the source from which TCR beta CDR3 regions were amplified. First-round RT-PCR with HTBI primers amplified the TCR CDR3 region. From the multiplex PCR reads, TCRdb called clonotypes with MiXCR, one entry per CDR3 protein. The repertoire includes hundreds of thousands of distinct CDR3 sequences, roughly 15% of them detected once, and around 17% sits in the top ten. As to this clonotype: The antigen remains undetermined.

Exclusion criteria comprised uncontrolled infection, other autoimmune disease, pregnancy or lactation. Study conclusions and caveats: The model's output predicted ophthalmopathy at a median of 6.5 months prior to onset.

The CDR3 is 16 amino acids. Germline CDR1 LGHNA, CDR2 YSLEER. Trimming cost V 3 bases and J 4 bases; bases outside gene matches: 5. The chain combines TRBV4-3 with TRBJ2-7, with TRBD2 identical over 14 bases. The sequenced sample consisted of blood. The source of this sequence is a woman between 18 and 30 years old with Graves' ophthalmopathy. This CDR3 reads CASSQDRTSGRYEQYF. The CDR3 nucleotides are TGCGCCAGCAGCCAGGACCGGACTAGCGGGAGGTACGAGCAGTACTTC.